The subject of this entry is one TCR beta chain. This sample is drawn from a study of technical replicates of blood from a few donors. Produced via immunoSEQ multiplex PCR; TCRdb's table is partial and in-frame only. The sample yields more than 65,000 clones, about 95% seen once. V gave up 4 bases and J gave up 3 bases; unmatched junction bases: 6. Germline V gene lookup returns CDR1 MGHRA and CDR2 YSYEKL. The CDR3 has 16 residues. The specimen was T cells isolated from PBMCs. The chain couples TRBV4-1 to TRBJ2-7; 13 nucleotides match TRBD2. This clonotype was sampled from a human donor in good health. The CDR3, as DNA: TGCGCCAGCAGCCGGACTAGCGGGGGAGGATTCTACGAGCAGTACTTC. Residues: CASSRTSGGGFYEQYF.